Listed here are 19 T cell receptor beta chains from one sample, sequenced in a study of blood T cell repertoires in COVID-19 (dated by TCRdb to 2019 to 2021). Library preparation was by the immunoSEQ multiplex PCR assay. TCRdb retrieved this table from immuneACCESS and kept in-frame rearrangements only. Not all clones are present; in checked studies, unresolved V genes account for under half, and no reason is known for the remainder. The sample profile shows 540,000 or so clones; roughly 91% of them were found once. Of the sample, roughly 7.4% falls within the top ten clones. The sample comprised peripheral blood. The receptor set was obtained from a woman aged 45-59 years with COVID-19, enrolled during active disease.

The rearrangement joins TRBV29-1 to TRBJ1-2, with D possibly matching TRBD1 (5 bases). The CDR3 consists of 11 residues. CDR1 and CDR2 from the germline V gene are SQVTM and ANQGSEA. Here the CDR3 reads CSTGGNYGYTF. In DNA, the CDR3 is TGCAGTACGGGGGGAAACTATGGCTACACCTTC. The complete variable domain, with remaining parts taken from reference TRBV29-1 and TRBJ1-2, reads SAVISQKPSRDICQRGTSLTIQCQVDSQVTMMFWYRQQPGQSLTLIATANQGSEATYESGFVIDKFPISRPNLTFSTLTVSNMSPEDSSIYLCSTGGNYGYTFGSGTRLTVV.

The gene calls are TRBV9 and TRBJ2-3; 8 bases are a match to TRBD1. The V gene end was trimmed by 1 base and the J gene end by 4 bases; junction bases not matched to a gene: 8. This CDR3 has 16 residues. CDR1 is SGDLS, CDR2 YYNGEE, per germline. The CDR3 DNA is TGTGCCAGCAGCGTAATAAGAGGGACAGGATCAGATACGCAGTATTTT. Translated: CASSVIRGTGSDTQYF.

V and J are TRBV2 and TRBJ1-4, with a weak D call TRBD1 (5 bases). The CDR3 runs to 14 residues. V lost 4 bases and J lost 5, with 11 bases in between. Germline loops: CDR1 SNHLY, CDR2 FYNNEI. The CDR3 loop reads CASSVSGSNEKLFF. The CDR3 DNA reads TGTGCCAGCAGTGTGTCAGGGTCGAATGAAAAACTGTTTTTT.

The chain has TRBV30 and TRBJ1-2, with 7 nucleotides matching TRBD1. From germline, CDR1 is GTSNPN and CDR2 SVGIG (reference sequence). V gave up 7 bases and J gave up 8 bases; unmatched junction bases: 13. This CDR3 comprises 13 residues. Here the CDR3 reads CASKTLNRGGYTF. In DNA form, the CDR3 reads TGTGCCTCCAAAACGCTAAACAGGGGCGGCTACACCTTC. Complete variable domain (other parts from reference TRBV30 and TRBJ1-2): SQTIHQWPATLVQPVGSPLSLECTVEGTSNPNLYWYRQAAGRGLQLLFYSVGIGQISSEVPQNLSASRPQDRQFILSSKKLLLSDSGFYLCASKTLNRGGYTFGSGTRLTVV.

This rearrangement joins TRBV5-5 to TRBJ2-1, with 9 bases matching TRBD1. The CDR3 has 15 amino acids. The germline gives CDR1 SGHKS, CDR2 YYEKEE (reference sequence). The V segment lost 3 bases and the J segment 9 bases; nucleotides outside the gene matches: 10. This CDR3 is CASSSDRGTYSEQFF. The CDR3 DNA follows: TGTGCCAGCAGCTCGGACAGGGGCACCTATAGTGAGCAGTTCTTC.

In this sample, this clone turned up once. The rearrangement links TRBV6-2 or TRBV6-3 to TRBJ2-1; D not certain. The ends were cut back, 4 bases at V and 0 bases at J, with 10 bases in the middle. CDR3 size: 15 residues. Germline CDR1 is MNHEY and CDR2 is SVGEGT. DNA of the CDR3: TGTGCCAGCAGTTCCCGGCGGAGCTCCTACAATGAGCAGTTCTTC. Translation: CASSSRRSSYNEQFF.

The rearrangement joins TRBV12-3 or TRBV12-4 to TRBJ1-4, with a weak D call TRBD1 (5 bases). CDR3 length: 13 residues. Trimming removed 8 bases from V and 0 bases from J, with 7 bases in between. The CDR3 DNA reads TGTGCCAGCGGGGGGTCAACTAATGAAAAACTGTTTTTT. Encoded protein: CASGGSTNEKLFF.

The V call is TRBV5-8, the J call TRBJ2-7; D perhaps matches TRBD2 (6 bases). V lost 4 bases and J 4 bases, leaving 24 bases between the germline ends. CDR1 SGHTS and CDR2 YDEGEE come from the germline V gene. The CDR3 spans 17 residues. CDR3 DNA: TGTGCCAGCAGCCTAATCGTGCAGGGAGGAGTTTTATACGAGCAGTACTTC. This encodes CASSLIVQGGVLYEQYF.

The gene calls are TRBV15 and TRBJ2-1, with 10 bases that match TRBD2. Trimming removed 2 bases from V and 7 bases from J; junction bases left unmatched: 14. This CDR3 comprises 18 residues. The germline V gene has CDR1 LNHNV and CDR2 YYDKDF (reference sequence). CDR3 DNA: TGTGCCACCAGCAGAAACCACCAAGGGAGCGGGGGGGGTAATGAGCAGTTCTTC. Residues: CATSRNHQGSGGGNEQFF. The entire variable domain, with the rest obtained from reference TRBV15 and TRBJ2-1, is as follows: DAMVIQNPRYQVTQFGKPVTLSCSQTLNHNVMYWYQQKSSQAPKLLFHYYDKDFNNEADTPDNFQSRRPNTSFCFLDIRSPGLGDTAMYLCATSRNHQGSGGGNEQFFGPGTRLTVL.

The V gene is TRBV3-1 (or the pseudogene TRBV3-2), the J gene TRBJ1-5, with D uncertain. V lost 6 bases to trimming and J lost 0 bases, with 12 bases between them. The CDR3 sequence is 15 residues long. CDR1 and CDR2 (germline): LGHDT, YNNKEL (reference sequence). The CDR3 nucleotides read TGTGCCAGCAGTCCGGACGGACTTAGCAATCAGCCCCAGCATTTT. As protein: CASSPDGLSNQPQHF.

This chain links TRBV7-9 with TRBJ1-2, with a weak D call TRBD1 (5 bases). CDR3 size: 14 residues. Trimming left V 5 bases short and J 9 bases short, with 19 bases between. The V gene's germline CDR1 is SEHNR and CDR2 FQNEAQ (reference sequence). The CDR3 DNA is TGTGCCAGCAGCCCCGGGGGAGGGGACGTGAGCTACACCTTC. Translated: CASSPGGGDVSYTF.

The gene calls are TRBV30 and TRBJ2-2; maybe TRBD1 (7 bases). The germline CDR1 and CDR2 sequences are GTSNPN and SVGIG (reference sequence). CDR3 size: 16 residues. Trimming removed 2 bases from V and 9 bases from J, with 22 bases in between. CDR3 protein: CAWSRGGGGVGRELFF. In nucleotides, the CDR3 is TGTGCCTGGAGTAGGGGCGGAGGGGGCGTGGGCAGGGAGCTGTTTTTT. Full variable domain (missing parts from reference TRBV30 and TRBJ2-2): SQTIHQWPATLVQPVGSPLSLECTVEGTSNPNLYWYRQAAGRGLQLLFYSVGIGQISSEVPQNLSASRPQDRQFILSSKKLLLSDSGFYLCAWSRGGGGVGRELFFGEGSRLTVL.

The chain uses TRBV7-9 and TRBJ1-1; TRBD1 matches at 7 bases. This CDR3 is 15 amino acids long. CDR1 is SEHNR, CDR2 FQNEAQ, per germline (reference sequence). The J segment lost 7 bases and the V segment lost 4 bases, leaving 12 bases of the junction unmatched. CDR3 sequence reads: CASSSRPDRPLEAFF. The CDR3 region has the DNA TGTGCCAGCAGCTCCCGCCCGGACAGGCCCCTTGAAGCTTTCTTT.

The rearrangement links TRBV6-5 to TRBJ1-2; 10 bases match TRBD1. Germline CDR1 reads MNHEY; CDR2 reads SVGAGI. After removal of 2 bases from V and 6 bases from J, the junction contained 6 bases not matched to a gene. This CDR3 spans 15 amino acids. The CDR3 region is CASSYDRTGGDGYTF. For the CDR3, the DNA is TGTGCCAGCAGTTACGACCGGACAGGGGGTGATGGCTACACCTTC.

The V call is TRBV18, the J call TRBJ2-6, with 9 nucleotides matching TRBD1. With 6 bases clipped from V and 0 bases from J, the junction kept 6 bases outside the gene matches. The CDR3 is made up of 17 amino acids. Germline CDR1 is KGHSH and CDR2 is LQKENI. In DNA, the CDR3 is TGTGCCAGCTCTCGAGCGACAGGGGGCTCTGGGGCCAACGTCCTGACTTTC. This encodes CASSRATGGSGANVLTF. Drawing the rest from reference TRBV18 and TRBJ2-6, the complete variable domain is NAGVMQNPRHLVRRRGQEARLRCSPMKGHSHVYWYRQLPEEGLKFMVYLQKENIIDESGMPKERFSAEFPKEGPSILRIQQVVRGDSAAYFCASSRATGGSGANVLTFGAGSRLTVL.

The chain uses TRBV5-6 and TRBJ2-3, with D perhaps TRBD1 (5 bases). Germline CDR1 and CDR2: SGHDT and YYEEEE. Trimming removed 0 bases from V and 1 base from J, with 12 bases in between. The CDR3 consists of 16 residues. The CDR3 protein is CASSLALGRGTDTQYF. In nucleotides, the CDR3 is TGTGCCAGCAGCTTGGCCCTCGGCAGGGGCACAGATACGCAGTATTTT.

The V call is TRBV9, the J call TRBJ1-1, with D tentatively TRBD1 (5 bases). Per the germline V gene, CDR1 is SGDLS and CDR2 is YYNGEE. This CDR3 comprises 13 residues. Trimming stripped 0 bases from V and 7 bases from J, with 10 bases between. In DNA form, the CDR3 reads TGTGCCAGCAGCGTAGGCGGGGCAGGTGAAGCTTTCTTT. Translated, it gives CASSVGGAGEAFF.

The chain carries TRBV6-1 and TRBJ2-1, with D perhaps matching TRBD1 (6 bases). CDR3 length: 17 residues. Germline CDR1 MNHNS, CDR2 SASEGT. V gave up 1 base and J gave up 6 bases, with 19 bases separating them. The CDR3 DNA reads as TGTGCCAGCAGTGAAGTGGGGGCAGGGGCCCCTGGCAATGAGCAGTTCTTC. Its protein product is CASSEVGAGAPGNEQFF.

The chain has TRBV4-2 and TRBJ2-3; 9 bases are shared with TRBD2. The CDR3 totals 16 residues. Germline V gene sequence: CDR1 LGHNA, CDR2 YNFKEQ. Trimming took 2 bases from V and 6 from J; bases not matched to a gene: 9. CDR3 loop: CASSQKAGGGADTQYF. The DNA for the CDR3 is TGTGCCAGCAGCCAAAAGGCGGGCGGGGGGGCGGATACGCAGTATTTT.